This TCR beta chain was sequenced in a study of blood T cell repertoires in COVID-19. For the study at large: PBMCs, B-cell-depleted T cells, or T cells were the source of the cDNA or gDNA that made up the material.

Assay: immunoSEQ multiplex PCR; the TCRdb copy retains only in-frame clones and omits some. The sample has fewer than 300,000 clones; around 90% are singletons. CDR1 and CDR2 from the germline V gene are GTSNPN and SVGIG (reference sequence). V dropped 0 bases and J dropped 2 bases, with 5 bases sitting between them. The length of the CDR3 is 12 residues. Membership in each cohort depended on participant-reported clinical history. Sequenced sample: PBMCs or T cells enriched from blood (not recorded which). The clonotype comes from a woman aged 30 to 39 who had recovered from COVID-19. The chain has TRBV30 and TRBJ2-7; D gene unclear. Here the CDR3 DNA reads TGTGCCTGGAGTGTGAACACCTACGAGCAGTACTTC. It yields the protein CAWSVNTYEQYF.